The 22 T cell receptor beta chains reported below all come from one sample, sequenced in a study of vaccination and CD4 T cells after COVID-19. Sequenced with the Oncomine TCR Beta short-read assay was DNA taken from cultured CD4+ T cells. MiXCR, run by TCRdb on the PCR reads, gives a single entry per CDR3 protein. The table includes approximately 2,800 distinct CDR3 sequences, more than 60% detected once. Stated treatment: roughly 11-day PBMC culture with coronavirus spike peptide pools or control peptides (ViraFEST assay). No antigen has been identified for these receptors. Source material: CD4+ T cells from blood, cultured in vitro. The receptor source for this set is a human donor who had recovered from COVID-19.

This chain connects TRBV5-1 to TRBJ2-7; D is possibly TRBD2 (5 bases). CDR3 length: 15 amino acids. V was clipped by 0 bases and J by 3 bases, with 13 bases between them. CDR1 is SGHRS, CDR2 YFSETQ, per germline. The chain's CDR3 is CASSLAGGAVYEQYF. DNA for the CDR3: TGCGCCAGCAGCTTGGCCGGAGGAGCCGTCTACGAGCAGTACTTC.

Details on this clonotype: At one end, the junction sequence differs from germline, possibly due to a read error. V usage is TRBV27 and J usage is TRBJ1-1; D is ambiguous. Germline CDR1 reads MNHEY; CDR2 reads SMNVEV (reference sequence). The CDR3 sequence is 14 residues long. DNA of the CDR3: TGTGCCGGCAGTTTGAGAGGATTGAACACTGAAGCTTTCTTT. Protein sequence: CAGSLRGLNTEAFF.

V is TRBV12-3 or TRBV12-4 and J is TRBJ1-6; possibly TRBD1 for D (5 bases). The V end was cut by 5 bases, the J end by 12 bases, with 8 bases between. The CDR3 length is 11 residues. In nucleotides, the CDR3 is TGTGCCAGCAGTACGGGGGGACCCCTCCACTTT. Amino acids: CASSTGGPLHF.

This clonotype was picked up one time. The CDR3 DNA reads as TGTGCCAGCAGTTCCCCTGGGGCCTCTTCACCCCTCCACTTT. Its protein product is CASSSPGASSPLHF. This rearrangement joins TRBV12-3 or TRBV12-4 to TRBJ1-6, with D possibly being TRBD1 (5 bases). This CDR3 has 14 residues. Trimming cost V 4 bases and J 9 bases, with 13 bases left between them.

This clonotype is medium-sized within its sample. This sequence joins TRBV6-4 and TRBJ1-1, with TRBD1 matching over 7 bases. The CDR3 is made up of 13 amino acids. Germline-derived CDR1 and CDR2 are MRHNA and SNTAGT. V shed 6 bases, J shed 8 bases, and the junction held 9 bases outside the gene matches. The CDR3 loop reads CASSDLRDSEAFF. Written as DNA, the CDR3 is TGTGCCAGCAGCGATCTCCGGGACAGCGAAGCTTTCTTT.

This CDR3 reads CSAPSLGGQEYF. The CDR3 DNA reads TGCAGTGCTCCCTCCCTGGGGGGTCAGGAGTATTTT. The chain employs TRBV20-1 and TRBJ2-3; D might be TRBD2 (6 bases). The CDR3 runs 12 residues. Germline V gene lookup returns CDR1 DFQATT and CDR2 SNEGSKA (reference sequence). V was clipped by 5 bases and J by 13 bases, with 19 bases between them.

The rearrangement links TRBV6-1 to TRBJ2-1; 10 bases agree with TRBD2. This CDR3 spans 14 amino acids. Germline V gives CDR1 MNHNS, CDR2 SASEGT. Unmatched junction bases numbered 9, after V lost 6 bases and J lost 10 bases. The DNA of the CDR3 is TGTGCCAGCAGAAAGGCTAGCGGGGGTGGGGAGCAGTTCTTC. Protein sequence: CASRKASGGGEQFF.

This chain uses TRBV6-2 or TRBV6-3 with TRBJ2-7; 7 bases are a match to TRBD2. The trim removed 2 bases at V and 2 bases at J, leaving 9 bases unmatched. CDR1 MNHEY and CDR2 SVGEGT come from the germline V gene. The CDR3 totals 16 residues. The CDR3 is CASSYLSGAPAYEQYF. The CDR3 nucleotides are TGTGCCAGCAGTTACCTAAGCGGGGCCCCCGCCTACGAGCAGTACTTC.

V gene TRBV9 combines with J gene TRBJ2-5; TRBD2 matches at 8 bases. J lost 7 bases, V lost 4 bases, and 18 bases had no gene match. The CDR3 is 17 residues long. Germline CDR1 reads SGDLS; CDR2 reads YYNGEE. CDR3 nucleotide sequence: TGTGCCAGCAGCCTCGGGGGGGCTAGCGGGTCCCCAGGGACCCAGTACTTC. It encodes CASSLGGASGSPGTQYF.

The chain links TRBV12-3 or TRBV12-4 to TRBJ1-1; D remains unclear. The CDR3 has 14 residues. V was cut by 6 bases and J by 3 bases, with 14 bases left in between. Written as DNA, the CDR3 is TGTGCCAGCAGACCCGGGCTGGAAGACACTGAAGCTTTCTTT. Translation gives CASRPGLEDTEAFF.

This clonotype was detected only a few times. The V and J genes are TRBV7-2 and TRBJ1-2; D gene uncertain. The CDR3 is made up of 15 amino acids. CDR1 is SGHTA, CDR2 FQGNSA, per germline. V was trimmed by 0 bases and J by 4 bases, leaving 12 bases between them. CDR3: CASSLARQSIYGYTF. The CDR3 DNA follows: TGTGCCAGCAGCTTAGCGAGGCAGAGCATCTATGGCTACACCTTC.

The J gene is TRBJ1-6, the V gene TRBV20-1, with TRBD1 identical over 7 bases. With 5 bases clipped from V and 6 bases from J, the junction kept 13 bases outside the gene matches. CDR1 is DFQATT, CDR2 SNEGSKA, per germline (reference sequence). The CDR3 extends over 16 amino acids. The CDR3 loop is CSAALTGSFTNSPLHF. CDR3 in DNA: TGCAGTGCTGCGCTGACAGGGAGTTTCACTAATTCACCCCTCCACTTT.

J is TRBJ1-5 and V is TRBV7-2, with D possibly matching TRBD1 (6 bases). V was clipped by 4 bases and J by 2 bases, with 15 bases between them. Germline CDR1 and CDR2: SGHTA and FQGNSA. The CDR3 totals 16 residues. The CDR3 is CASSSTAGAGNQPQHF. The CDR3 nucleotides read TGTGCCAGCAGCTCAACGGCGGGGGCGGGCAATCAGCCCCAGCATTTT. Supplemented by reference TRBV7-2 and TRBJ1-5, the full variable domain reads GAGVSQSPSNKVTEKGKDVELRCDPISGHTALYWYRQSLGQGLEFLIYFQGNSAPDKSGLPSDRFSAERTGGSVSTLTIQRTQQEDSAVYLCASSSTAGAGNQPQHFGDGTRLSIL.

CDR3 region: CASSLMWTGRQETQYF. In nucleotides, the CDR3 is TGTGCCAGTAGTCTGATGTGGACAGGACGACAAGAGACCCAGTACTTC. The chain has TRBV19 and TRBJ2-5; 7 nucleotides align to TRBD1. The CDR3 has 16 amino acids. V shed 5 bases and J 2 bases; nucleotides not matched to a gene: 11. CDR1 and CDR2 (germline): LNHDA, SQIVND (reference sequence).

This clonotype was recorded only once. The rearrangement uses TRBV6-1 and TRBJ2-3, with D unresolved. Deletions cut 6 bases from V and 2 bases from J, with 12 bases between. Germline CDR1 reads MNHNS; CDR2 reads SASEGT. This CDR3 region has 14 residues. The CDR3 DNA is TGTGCCAGCAGCCCCTGGGGTGACACAGATACGCAGTATTTT. Amino acids: CASSPWGDTDTQYF.

This chain links TRBV20-1 with TRBJ1-2; D uncertain. The germline gives CDR1 DFQATT, CDR2 SNEGSKA (reference sequence). Between the trimmed V and J ends, which lost 4 bases and 2 bases, there was a span of 8 bases. CDR3 length: 12 amino acids. The DNA for the CDR3 is TGCAGTGCTATCGAGTCGAACTATGGCTACACCTTC. Translating it yields CSAIESNYGYTF.

This sequence joins TRBV6-5 and TRBJ1-5; no reliable D call. The CDR3 contains 15 residues. V lost 4 bases and J lost 7, with 17 bases in between. CDR1 and CDR2 (germline): MNHEY, SVGAGI. DNA for the CDR3: TGTGCCAGCAGTTCGAATGTGGGCCCGGGGCAGCCCCAGCATTTT. Translated, it gives CASSSNVGPGQPQHF.

The chain is built from TRBV27 and TRBJ1-5, with 8 bases matching TRBD1. This CDR3 contains 15 residues. V dropped 3 bases and J dropped 2; count of bases not matched to a gene: 3. Germline-derived CDR1 and CDR2 are MNHEY and SMNVEV (reference sequence). This chain's CDR3 is CASSFQGAGNQPQHF. CDR3 in DNA: TGTGCCAGCAGTTTCCAGGGGGCAGGCAATCAGCCCCAGCATTTT.

V and J are TRBV7-3 and TRBJ1-1, with D maybe TRBD1 (6 bases). V dropped 4 bases and J dropped 2 bases, with 8 bases sitting between them. Looked up from germline, CDR1 is SGHTA and CDR2 is FQGTGA. The CDR3 is 13 amino acids. Here the CDR3 reads CASSSGTNTEAFF. CDR3 bases: TGTGCCAGCAGCTCCGGGACAAACACTGAAGCTTTCTTT.

This clonotype was observed a few times. V usage is TRBV7-6 and J usage is TRBJ2-5; the D gene is possibly TRBD1 (6 bases). Between the trimmed V and J ends, which lost 7 bases and 1 base, there was a span of 10 bases. The length of the CDR3 is 13 residues. The V gene's germline CDR1 is SGHVS and CDR2 FNYEAQ. CDR3: CASTRDIQETQYF. In nucleotides, the CDR3 is TGTGCCAGCACCCGGGACATCCAAGAGACCCAGTACTTC.

The rearrangement joins TRBV12-3 or TRBV12-4 to TRBJ1-1; possibly TRBD1 for D (5 bases). V lost 2 bases and J lost 5, with 12 bases in between. The CDR3 covers 14 residues. The CDR3 DNA is TGTGCCAGCAGTTTAACCCGCCGGGGGACTGAAGCTTTCTTT. This encodes CASSLTRRGTEAFF.

This chain joins TRBV20-1 and TRBJ1-1; D is possibly TRBD1 (5 bases). CDR3 size: 16 residues. Per germline, CDR1 DFQATT and CDR2 SNEGSKA (reference sequence). V gave up 3 bases and J gave up 3 bases, with 20 bases separating them. The CDR3 protein is CSASGQGYITYTEAFF. CDR3 DNA: TGCAGTGCTAGTGGGCAGGGATATATTACGTACACTGAAGCTTTCTTT.